Reported below is one T cell receptor beta chain. Its cognate antigen is unknown. This record belongs to a study of response to subunit inactivated influenza vaccine. Findings of the study overall: Each seasonal flu vaccination may recruit only limited new T cells, authors suggested.

Trimming at V came to 5 bases and at J to 6 bases, leaving 18 bases not matched to a gene. Germline V gene lookup returns CDR1 SGHAT and CDR2 FQDESV (reference sequence). CDR3 size: 18 residues. TCRdb reanalysed the RT-PCR reads using MiXCR and keeps one entry per CDR3 protein. The sample lists about 520,000 distinct CDR3 sequences, 6% to 9% occurring once. The chain combines TRBV11-1 with TRBJ1-4; TRBD1 aligns across 7 bases. The receptor comes from a man aged 50 to 69 who received an inactivated influenza vaccine. This sample comprised PBMCs from blood, obtained around 25 months after vaccination. The CDR3: CASSVTRGGAGGDEKLFF. CDR3 DNA sequence: TGTGCCAGCAGCGTAACCAGAGGGGGCGCCGGGGGTGATGAAAAACTGTTTTTT.